This T cell receptor (beta chain) comes out of a study of monozygotic twins with cystic fibrosis. Study-level background: With roughly 16 PCR cycles, barcoded libraries came from 2.5 to 3.5 micrograms of fragmented DNA.

General study findings and limits: Monozygotic CF twins shared more identical nucleotide clonotypes than unrelated patients. In 13 of 16 pairs, V gene usage was closest to the co-twin's. In this small cohort, shared CDR3 numbers showed no association with age, concordance or disease severity.

TCRdb keeps only in-frame clones here, not all; method: immunoSEQ multiplex PCR. The sample lists 34,000 or so clones; around nine tenths were seen once. Note on this clone: Its target is not known.

The source is a boy between 2 and 10 years old with cystic fibrosis. The sequencing sample was made of blood.

In DNA, the CDR3 is TGCGCCAGCAGCCAAGAGACGGGGGGGCCGGATACGCAGTATTTT. Residues: CASSQETGGPDTQYF. The chain joins TRBV4-1 to TRBJ2-3; 8 bases align to TRBD2. Per germline, CDR1 MGHRA and CDR2 YSYEKL. V dropped 0 bases and J dropped 6; count of bases not matched to a gene: 5. The CDR3 consists of 15 residues.